Given below is one TCR beta chain in context. Antigen unknown. The CDR3 extends over 14 amino acids. Germline-derived CDR1 and CDR2 are MGHRA and YSYEKL. The V and J ends lost 0 bases and 0 bases respectively, with 6 bases between them. One entry per CDR3 protein results from TCRdb running MiXCR on the 5' RACE reads. The data contain about 240,000 distinct CDR3 sequences, roughly 13% of them singletons. This sample stems from a study of identical twins. Study-level results: While abundant cord blood beta clonotypes carried fewer insertions, memory repertoires showed no such pattern. Possibly, invariant MAIT and iNKT cells partly confounded zero-insertion analyses. Twin pairs had excess sharing that was weaker in beta out-of-frame sequences.

This same sample was also taken into another study, of yellow fever vaccine responses in identical twins.

The sequence was collected from a woman between 18 and 30 years old in good health. Source material: memory (CD45RO+) T cells sorted from blood. J is TRBJ2-7 and V is TRBV4-1; D ambiguous. The CDR3 DNA sequence: TGCGCCAGCAGCCAAGAAGACCGCTCCTACGAGCAGTACTTC. Encoded protein: CASSQEDRSYEQYF.